The clone carrying this T cell receptor (beta chain) was seen once. The antigen remains undetermined. Trimming took off 1 base at V and 4 bases at J, with 13 bases between the two ends. The germline V gene encodes CDR1 LNHDA and CDR2 SQIVND (reference sequence). This CDR3 has 15 residues. This sample is part of a study of cytomegalovirus exposure and HLA in healthy donors. Study observations and caveats: Analysis performed later showed TCR beta chains linked to HLA being more clonally expanded than equally common others. TCR beta chains numbering about 160 were designated cytomegalovirus-associated. Earlier analysis found most TCR beta V segments productive about 90% or about 30% of the time.

With 60 Vbeta and 13 Jbeta primers, the PCR was carried out. Assay: immunoSEQ multiplex PCR; the TCRdb copy retains only in-frame clones and omits some. In the table there are approximately 70,000 clones, around 70% of which are singletons. Sample: PBMCs. The chain couples TRBV19 to TRBJ1-2, with D maybe TRBD1 (5 bases). The TCR originated in a middle-aged man in good health and CMV-seropositive. The CDR3 loop reads CASSIGGTGTYGYTF. The CDR3 bases are TGTGCCAGTAGTATAGGTGGTACAGGAACCTATGGCTACACCTTC.